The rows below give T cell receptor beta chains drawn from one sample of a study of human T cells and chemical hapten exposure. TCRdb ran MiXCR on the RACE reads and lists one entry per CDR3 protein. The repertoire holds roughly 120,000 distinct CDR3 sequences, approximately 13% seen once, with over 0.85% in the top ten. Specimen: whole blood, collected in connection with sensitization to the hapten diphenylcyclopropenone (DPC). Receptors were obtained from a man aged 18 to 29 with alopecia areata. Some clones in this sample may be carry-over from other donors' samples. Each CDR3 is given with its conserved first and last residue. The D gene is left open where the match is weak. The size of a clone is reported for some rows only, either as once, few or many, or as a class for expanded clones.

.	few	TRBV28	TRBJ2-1	TGTGCCAGCAGTTTCCGGAGCTCCTACAATGAGCAGTTCTTC	CASSFRSSYNEQFF
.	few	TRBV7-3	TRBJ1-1	TGTGCCAGCAGCGCGCAAACAGCGAACACTGAAGCTTTCTTT	CASSAQTANTEAFF
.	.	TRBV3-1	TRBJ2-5	TGTGCCAGCAGCCCAGGATCAGGACGGGCGAGTGAGACCCAGTACTTC	CASSPGSGRASETQYF
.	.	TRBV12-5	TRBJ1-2	TGTGCTAGTGGTTTCCGACGAGGGGCCAACTATGGCTACACCTTC	CASGFRRGANYGYTF
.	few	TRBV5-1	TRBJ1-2	TGCGCCAGCAGCCAGGACACCTTTAACTATGGCTACACCTTC	CASSQDTFNYGYTF
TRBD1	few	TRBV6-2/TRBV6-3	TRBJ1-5	TGTGCCACCAGGGACAGGGCTAGCAATCAGCCCCAGCATTTT	CATRDRASNQPQHF
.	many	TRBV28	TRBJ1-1	TGTGCCAGCAGCCCGAACACTGAAGCTTTCTTT	CASSPNTEAFF
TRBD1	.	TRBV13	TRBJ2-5	TGTGCCAGCAGCGAGGACAGGAACTCCAAGACCCAGTACTTC	CASSEDRNSKTQYF
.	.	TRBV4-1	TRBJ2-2	TGCGCCAGCAGCCAAGGGCCACGGGTCACCGGGGAGCTGTTTTTT	CASSQGPRVTGELFF
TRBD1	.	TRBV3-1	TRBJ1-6	TGTGCCAACAGCAGAGGGACAGCCACTAATTCACCCCTCCACTTT	CANSRGTATNSPLHF
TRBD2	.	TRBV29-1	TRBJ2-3	TGCAGCGCCCCTTTTGCGGGGGGCACAGATACGCAGTATTTT	CSAPFAGGTDTQYF
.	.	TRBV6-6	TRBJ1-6	TGTGCCAGCAGTCGTGACCGAAGCTCCTATAATTCACCCCTCCACTTT	CASSRDRSSYNSPLHF
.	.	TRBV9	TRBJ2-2	TGTGCCAGCAGCGTAGCTAGTCCCGCGAACACCGGGGAGCTGTTTTTT	CASSVASPANTGELFF
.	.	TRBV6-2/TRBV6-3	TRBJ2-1	TGTGCCAACAGTTGGGCGGAGAACAATGAGCAGTTCTTC	CANSWAENNEQFF
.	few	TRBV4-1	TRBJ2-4	TGCGCCAGCAGCCAACGGGAGCTAGCCAAAAACATTCAGTACTTC	CASSQRELAKNIQYF
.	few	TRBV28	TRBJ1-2	TGTGCCAGCAGTACCCCCCTTTGGAGTGGCTACACCTTC	CASSTPLWSGYTF
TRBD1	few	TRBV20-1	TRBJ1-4	TGCAGTGCTAGAGATCTTTTAGGGACAGGGGATGAAAAACTGTTTTTT	CSARDLLGTGDEKLFF
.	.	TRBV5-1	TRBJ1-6	TGCGCCAGCAGCTTGAGACACCCTGAATCACCCCTCCACTTT	CASSLRHPESPLHF
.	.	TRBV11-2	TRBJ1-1	TGTGCCAGCAGCCGCCGACCGAACTCTCTGAACACTGAAGCTTTCTTT	CASSRRPNSLNTEAFF
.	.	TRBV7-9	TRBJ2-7	TGTGCCAGCAGCCCTCAGGGCCGGTCCTACGAGCAGTACTTC	CASSPQGRSYEQYF
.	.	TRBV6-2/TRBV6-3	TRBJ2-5	TGTGCCAGCAGTTCAGCGGAGACCCAGTACTTC	CASSSAETQYF
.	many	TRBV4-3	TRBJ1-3	TGCGCCAGCAGCCAATCGGGAGAGAGCTCTGGAAACACCATATATTTT	CASSQSGESSGNTIYF
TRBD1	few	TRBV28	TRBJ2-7	TGTGCCAGCAGCCGGGACAGCTCCTACGAGCAGTACTTC	CASSRDSSYEQYF
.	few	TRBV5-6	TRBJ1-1	TGTGCCAGCAGCTTGGTAGTACAGGGCCGTCCTGAAGCTTTCTTT	CASSLVVQGRPEAFF
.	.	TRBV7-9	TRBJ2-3	TGTGCCAGCAGCCCAAGCCCGGGCGGGGCGCAGTATTTT	CASSPSPGGAQYF
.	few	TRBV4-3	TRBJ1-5	TGCGCCAGCAGCCAAGATCCCAGGGGTAATCAGCCCCAGCATTTT	CASSQDPRGNQPQHF
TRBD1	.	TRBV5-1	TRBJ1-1	TGCGCCAGCAGACCCGGGACAGGGGAAGGCACTGAAGCTTTCTTT	CASRPGTGEGTEAFF
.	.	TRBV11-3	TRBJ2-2	TGTGCCAGCAGCCCCGGGAGATTGACACGACAGAACACCGGGGAGCTGTTTTTT	CASSPGRLTRQNTGELFF
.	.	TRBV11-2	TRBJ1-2	TGTGCCAGCAGCTCCCTCCGGGTCCCCAGGGGCTACACCTTC	CASSSLRVPRGYTF
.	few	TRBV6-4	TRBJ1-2	TGTGCCAGCAGTGAAGGGGGGGCAATTGATGGCTACACCTTC	CASSEGGAIDGYTF
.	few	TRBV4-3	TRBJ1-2	TGCGCCAGCAGCCAAGATGGGAGGCAGGCCCACTATGGCTACACCTTC	CASSQDGRQAHYGYTF
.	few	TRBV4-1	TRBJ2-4	TGCGCCAGCAGCCAGATTTGGATACAGAAAAACATTCAGTACTTC	CASSQIWIQKNIQYF
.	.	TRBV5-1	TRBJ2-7	TGCGCCAGCAGCTTGGTGGGTACCCACGAGCAGTACTTC	CASSLVGTHEQYF
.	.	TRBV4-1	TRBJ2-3	TGCGCCAGCAGCCAAGTATTGGATACGCAGTATTTT	CASSQVLDTQYF
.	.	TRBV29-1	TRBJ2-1	TGCAGCGTTGAAGGTACGACCGGGCCCGGGCAGTTCTTC	CSVEGTTGPGQFF
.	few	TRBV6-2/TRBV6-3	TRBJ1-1	TGTGCCAGCAGTTACCGTACGAACACTGAAGCTTTCTTT	CASSYRTNTEAFF
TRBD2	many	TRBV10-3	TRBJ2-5	TGTGCCATCAGTGCCCGCGGGGGTCGGGAGACCCAGTACTTC	CAISARGGRETQYF
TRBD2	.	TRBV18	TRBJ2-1	TGTGCCAGCTCACCCGGGACTAGCATTCCGGAGTTCTTC	CASSPGTSIPEFF
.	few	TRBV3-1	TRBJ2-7	TGTGCCAGCAGCCAAATCACCTACGAGCAGTACTTC	CASSQITYEQYF
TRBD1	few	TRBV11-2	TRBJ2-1	TGTGCCAGCAGCATGGGACAGGGAAGGGACAATGAGCAGTTCTTC	CASSMGQGRDNEQFF
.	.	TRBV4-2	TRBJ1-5	TGTGCCAGCAGCCAAGAAGCCAGGTATAGCAATCAGCCCCAGCATTTT	CASSQEARYSNQPQHF
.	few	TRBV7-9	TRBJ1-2	TGTGCCAGCAGCTCTACTTCGACGCAATCTAACTATGGCTACACCTTC	CASSSTSTQSNYGYTF
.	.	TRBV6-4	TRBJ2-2	TGTGCCAGCAGTACCGTAGGTACCAACACCGGGGAGCTGTTTTTT	CASSTVGTNTGELFF
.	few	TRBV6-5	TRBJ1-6	TGTGCCAGCGGAGGGCAGGGCAATTCACCCCTCCACTTT	CASGGQGNSPLHF
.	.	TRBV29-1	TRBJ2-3	TGCAGCACGACAGGTTCGGGGAGCACAGATACGCAGTATTTT	CSTTGSGSTDTQYF
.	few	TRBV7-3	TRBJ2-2	TGTGCCAGCAGCTTAGACAGGAGCACCGGGGAGCTGTTTTTT	CASSLDRSTGELFF
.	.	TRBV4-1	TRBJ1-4	TGCGCCAGCAGCCAAGCGAGGTTCAATGAAAAACTGTTTTTT	CASSQARFNEKLFF
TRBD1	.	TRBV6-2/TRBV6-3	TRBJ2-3	TGTGCCAGCAGTTATGGGCAGGGGGCCACAGATACGCAGTATTTT	CASSYGQGATDTQYF